This T cell receptor beta chain comes out of a study of blood T cell repertoires in COVID-19. On the study more broadly: COVID-19 samples from acute and convalescent phases originated in the United States, Italy and Spain. T cells, B-cell-depleted T cells, or PBMCs supplied cDNA or gDNA.

The germline gives CDR1 SGHAT, CDR2 FQNNGV. The CDR3 has 19 amino acids. V lost 6 bases to trimming and J lost 4 bases; unmatched junction nucleotides: 17. Profiled with immunoSEQ multiplex PCR; TCRdb holds only in-frame clones, not every one. Counted here are about 110,000 clones, approximately 70% occurring once; the ten biggest clones make up about 1.8%. This TCR was recovered from a woman between 40 and 55 years old with acute or convalescent COVID-19. Sequenced input: peripheral blood. The genes are TRBV11-2 and TRBJ2-3; TRBD1 agrees at 12 bases. The CDR3, as DNA: TGTGCCAGCAGTTCCATAGGTTGGGACAGGGGGCTTCGGGCAGATACGCAGTATTTT. Translating gives CASSSIGWDRGLRADTQYF.